A selection of T cell receptor beta chains follows, all from one sample in a study of T cell responses to AZD1222 COVID-19 vaccine. Assay: immunoSEQ multiplex PCR; the TCRdb copy retains only in-frame clones and omits some. This sample yields 160,000 or so clones, of which around 90% are seen a single time; about 2.5% belongs to the top ten. The input for sequencing was peripheral blood, taken on day 0 of AZD1222 vaccination. These receptors were taken from an adult in good health. The CDR3 runs from the conserved cysteine through the conserved F or W. D genes are given only for firm matches. Clone size is not always given. Where it is, it says once, few, many or a class for expanded clones.

TRBJ2-5 | TRBV18 | TRBD2 | - | TGTGCCAGCTCACCTAGCAGCGGGAGGACCGAGACCCAGTACTTC | CASSPSSGRTETQYF
TRBJ2-7 | TRBV21-1 | - | - | TGTGCCAGCAGCAAAAACAGGGCCCGGACCTACGAGCAGTACTTC | CASSKNRARTYEQYF
TRBJ2-1 | TRBV3-1/TRBV3-2 | - | - | TGTGCCAGCAGCCAAGGATTCGATGAGCAGTTCTTC | CASSQGFDEQFF
TRBJ1-2 | TRBV5-1 | TRBD1 | - | TGCGCCAGCAGCTTGACAGGGGGCGCGTACTATGGCTACACCTTC | CASSLTGGAYYGYTF
TRBJ2-1 | TRBV19 | TRBD1 | - | TGTGCCAGTAGTATAGATATGACAGGGAGGCAGTTCTTC | CASSIDMTGRQFF
TRBJ1-5 | TRBV23-1 | TRBD1 | - | TGCGCCAGCAGTCAAAGGGACAGGCCTAATCAGCCCCAGCATTTT | CASSQRDRPNQPQHF
TRBJ1-5 | TRBV5-6 | - | - | TGTGCCAGCAGCTTGACAGGATACAATCAGCCCCAGCATTTT | CASSLTGYNQPQHF
TRBJ1-1 | TRBV5-4 | - | once | TGTGCCAGCAGCTTGGTGTTGAACACTGAAGCTTTCTTT | CASSLVLNTEAFF
TRBJ1-5 | TRBV6-1 | - | - | TGTGCCAGCAGTGAACTTTGGGGGGCTTGGCAGCCCCAGCATTTT | CASSELWGAWQPQHF
TRBJ2-2 | TRBV5-1 | - | - | TGCGCCAGCAGCTTGTGGGGTGCAGGCACCGGGGAGCTGTTTTTT | CASSLWGAGTGELFF
TRBJ2-2 | TRBV18 | TRBD1 | - | TGTGCCAGCTCACCACCGGGAACAGGGGGCACCGGGGAGCTGTTTTTT | CASSPPGTGGTGELFF
TRBJ2-3 | TRBV3-1/TRBV3-2 | - | once | TGTGCCAGCAGCTTACGAGGGGGGTCAGATACGCAGTATTTT | CASSLRGGSDTQYF
TRBJ1-5 | TRBV10-1 | - | - | TGCGCCAGCAGTGACGGTAACCCATGGAGCAATCAGCCCCAGCATTTT | CASSDGNPWSNQPQHF
TRBJ1-3 | TRBV5-6 | - | - | TGTGCCAGCAGCTTGGGGACATACGGAAACACCATATATTTT | CASSLGTYGNTIYF
TRBJ1-1 | TRBV19 | - | - | TGTGCCAGTAGTAGGCAGGTTTACATGAACACTGAAGCTTTCTTT | CASSRQVYMNTEAFF
TRBJ1-1 | TRBV2 | - | - | TGTGCCAGCATCAGAGGGTTTACTGAAGCTTTCTTT | CASIRGFTEAFF
TRBJ1-1 | TRBV5-1 | - | - | TGCGCCAGCAGCTTGGATTTTGGGAGGGTAAGTCCTGAAGCTTTCTTT | CASSLDFGRVSPEAFF
TRBJ1-5 | TRBV5-1 | TRBD1 | - | TGCGCCAGCAGCTTGGGCACAGGGGGAGTTTCCAATCAGCCCCAGCATTTT | CASSLGTGGVSNQPQHF
TRBJ1-1 | TRBV6-5 | TRBD1 | - | TGTGCCAGCAGTTATGACAGGGACACTGAAGCTTTCTTT | CASSYDRDTEAFF
TRBJ1-1 | TRBV19 | TRBD1 | once | TGTGCCAGTAGTCCCCAGGGGGTGAACACTGAAGCTTTCTTT | CASSPQGVNTEAFF
TRBJ1-4 | TRBV19 | TRBD1 | - | TGTGCCAGTAAAAACAGGGGGAATGAAAAACTGTTTTTT | CASKNRGNEKLFF
TRBJ1-1 | TRBV7-6 | TRBD1 | once | TGTGCCAGCAGCTTTGCAGGGGGCTCAGCTTTCTTT | CASSFAGGSAFF